The source of this T cell receptor (beta chain) is a study of technical replicates of blood from several donors. The repertoire was sequenced with immunoSEQ multiplex PCR; TCRdb's copy has only in-frame clones and lacks some. This table has about 94,000 clones, 90% to 97% appearing once. The V gene end was trimmed by 6 bases and the J gene end by 7 bases; junction bases not matched to a gene: 8. The CDR3 sequence is 14 residues long. Germline loops: CDR1 SGHVS, CDR2 FQNEAQ. The sequence was obtained from a human donor in good health. J is TRBJ2-7 and V is TRBV7-8, with 11 bases aligning to TRBD2. Sequencing was done on a sample of T cells isolated from PBMCs. CDR3 residues: CASRSSGGYGEQYF. The CDR3 region has the DNA TGTGCCAGCAGGTCTAGCGGGGGGTATGGAGAGCAGTACTTC.